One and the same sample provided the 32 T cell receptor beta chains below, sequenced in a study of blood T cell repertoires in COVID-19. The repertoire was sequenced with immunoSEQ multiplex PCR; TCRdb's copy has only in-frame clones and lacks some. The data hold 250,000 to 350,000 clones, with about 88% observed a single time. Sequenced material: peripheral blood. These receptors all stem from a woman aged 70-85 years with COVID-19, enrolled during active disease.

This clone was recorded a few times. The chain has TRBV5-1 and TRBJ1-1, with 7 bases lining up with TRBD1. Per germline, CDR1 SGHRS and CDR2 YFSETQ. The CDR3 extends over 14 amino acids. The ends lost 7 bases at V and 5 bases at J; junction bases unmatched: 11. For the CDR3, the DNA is TGCGCCAGCCGACAGGGATCGGAAGGGACTGAAGCTTTCTTT. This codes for CASRQGSEGTEAFF. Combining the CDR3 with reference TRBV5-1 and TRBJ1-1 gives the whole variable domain KAGVTQTPRYLIKTRGQQVTLSCSPISGHRSVSWYQQTPGQGLQFLFEYFSETQRNKGNFPGRFSGRQFSNSRSEMNVSTLELGDSALYLCASRQGSEGTEAFFGQGTRLTVV.

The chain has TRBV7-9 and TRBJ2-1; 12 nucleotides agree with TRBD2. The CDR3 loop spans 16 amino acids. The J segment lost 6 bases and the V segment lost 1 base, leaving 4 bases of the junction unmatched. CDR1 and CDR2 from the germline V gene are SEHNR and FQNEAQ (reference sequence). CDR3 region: CASSLEGTSGRNEQFF. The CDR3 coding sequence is TGTGCCAGCAGCTTAGAAGGGACTAGCGGGCGCAATGAGCAGTTCTTC.

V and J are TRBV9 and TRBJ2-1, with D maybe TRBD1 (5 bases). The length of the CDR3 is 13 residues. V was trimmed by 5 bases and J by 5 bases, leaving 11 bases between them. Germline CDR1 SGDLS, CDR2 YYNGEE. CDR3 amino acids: CASRSQGDNEQFF. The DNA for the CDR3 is TGTGCCAGCAGGAGTCAGGGCGACAATGAGCAGTTCTTC.

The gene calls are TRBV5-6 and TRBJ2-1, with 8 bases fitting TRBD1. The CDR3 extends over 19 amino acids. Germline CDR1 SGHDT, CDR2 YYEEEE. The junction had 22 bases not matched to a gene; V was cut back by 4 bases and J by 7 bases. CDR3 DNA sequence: TGTGCCAGCAGCCGCTCCGGGACAGGTTCGGGTATCGCCTTAAATGAGCAGTTCTTC. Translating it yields CASSRSGTGSGIALNEQFF.

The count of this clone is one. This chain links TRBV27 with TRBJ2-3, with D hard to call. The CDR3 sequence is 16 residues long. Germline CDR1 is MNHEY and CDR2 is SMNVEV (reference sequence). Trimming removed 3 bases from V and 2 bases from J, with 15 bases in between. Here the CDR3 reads CASSFRRSAPTDTQYF. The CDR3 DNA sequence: TGTGCCAGCAGTTTTAGGCGGAGCGCCCCCACAGATACGCAGTATTTT.

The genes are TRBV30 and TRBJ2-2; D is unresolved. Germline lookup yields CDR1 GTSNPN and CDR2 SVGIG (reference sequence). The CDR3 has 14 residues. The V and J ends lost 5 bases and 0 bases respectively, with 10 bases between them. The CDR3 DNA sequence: TGTGCCTGGCAACTGGTTTCGAACACCGGGGAGCTGTTTTTT. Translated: CAWQLVSNTGELFF.

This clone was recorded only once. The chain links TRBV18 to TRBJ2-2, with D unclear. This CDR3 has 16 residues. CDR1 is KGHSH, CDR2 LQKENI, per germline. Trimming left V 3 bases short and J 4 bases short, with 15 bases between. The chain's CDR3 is CASSPQTVLSTGELFF. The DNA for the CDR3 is TGTGCCAGCTCACCCCAAACAGTTCTCAGCACCGGGGAGCTGTTTTTT.

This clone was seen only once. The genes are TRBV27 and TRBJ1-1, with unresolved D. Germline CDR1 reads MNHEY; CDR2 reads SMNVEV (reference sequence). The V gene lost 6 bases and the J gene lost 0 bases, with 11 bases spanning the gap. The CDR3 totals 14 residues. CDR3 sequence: CASRNPGVNTEAFF. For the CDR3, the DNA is TGTGCCAGCAGAAACCCGGGAGTGAACACTGAAGCTTTCTTT.

The CDR3 region is CSVGEGAGGETQYF. CDR3 DNA sequence: TGCAGCGTAGGAGAAGGGGCAGGGGGAGAGACCCAGTACTTC. The V gene is TRBV29-1, the J gene TRBJ2-5; 7 bases are shared with TRBD1. This CDR3 spans 14 amino acids. J gave up 4 bases and V 6 bases, and 11 bases lay outside the gene matches. In germline, CDR1 is SQVTM, CDR2 ANQGSEA. The full variable domain, completed using reference TRBV29-1 and TRBJ2-5, is SAVISQKPSRDICQRGTSLTIQCQVDSQVTMMFWYRQQPGQSLTLIATANQGSEATYESGFVIDKFPISRPNLTFSTLTVSNMSPEDSSIYLCSVGEGAGGETQYFGPGTRLLVL.

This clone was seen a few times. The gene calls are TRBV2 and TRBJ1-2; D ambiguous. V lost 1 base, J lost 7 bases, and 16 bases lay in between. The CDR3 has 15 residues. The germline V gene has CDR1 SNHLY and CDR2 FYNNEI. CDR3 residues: CASSEGRAGSSGYTF. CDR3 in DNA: TGTGCCAGCAGTGAAGGGCGAGCAGGATCTTCTGGCTACACCTTC.

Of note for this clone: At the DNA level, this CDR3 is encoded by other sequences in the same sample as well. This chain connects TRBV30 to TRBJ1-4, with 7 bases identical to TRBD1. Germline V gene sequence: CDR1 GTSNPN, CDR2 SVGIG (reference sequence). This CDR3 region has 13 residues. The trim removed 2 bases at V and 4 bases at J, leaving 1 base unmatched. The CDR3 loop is CAWSRDSNEKLFF. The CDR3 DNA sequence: TGTGCCTGGAGTCGGGACAGTAATGAAAAACTGTTTTTT.

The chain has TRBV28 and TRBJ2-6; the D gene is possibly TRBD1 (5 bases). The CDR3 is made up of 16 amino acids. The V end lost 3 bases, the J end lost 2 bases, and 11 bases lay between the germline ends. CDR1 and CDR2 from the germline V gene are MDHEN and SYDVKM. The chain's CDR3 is CASSLVLGAGANVLTF. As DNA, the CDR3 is TGTGCCAGCAGTTTGGTCTTAGGGGCTGGGGCCAACGTCCTGACTTTC.

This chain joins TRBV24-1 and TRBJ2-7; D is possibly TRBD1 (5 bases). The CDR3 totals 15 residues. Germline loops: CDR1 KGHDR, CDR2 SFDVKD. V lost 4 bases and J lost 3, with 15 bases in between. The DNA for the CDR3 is TGTGCCACCAGTGACCAGACAGCGACCGTCTACGAGCAGTACTTC. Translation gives CATSDQTATVYEQYF.

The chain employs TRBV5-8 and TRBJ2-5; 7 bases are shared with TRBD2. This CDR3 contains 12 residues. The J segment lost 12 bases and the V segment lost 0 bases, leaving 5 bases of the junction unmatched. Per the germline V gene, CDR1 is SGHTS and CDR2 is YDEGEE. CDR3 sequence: CASSLDYRGEYF. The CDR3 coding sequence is TGTGCCAGCAGCTTGGATTACCGGGGGGAGTACTTC.

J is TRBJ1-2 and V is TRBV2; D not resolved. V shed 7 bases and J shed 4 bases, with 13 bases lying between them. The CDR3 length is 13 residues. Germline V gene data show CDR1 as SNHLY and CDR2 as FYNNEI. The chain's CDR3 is CASTGRFPYGYTF. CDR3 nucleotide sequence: TGTGCCAGCACTGGCAGGTTCCCCTATGGCTACACCTTC.

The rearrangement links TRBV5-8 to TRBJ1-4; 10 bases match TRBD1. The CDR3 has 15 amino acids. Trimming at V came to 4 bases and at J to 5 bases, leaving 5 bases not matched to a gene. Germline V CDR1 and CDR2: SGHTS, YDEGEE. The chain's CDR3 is CASSPRTGGNEKLFF. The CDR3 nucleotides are TGTGCCAGCAGCCCACGGACAGGGGGGAATGAAAAACTGTTTTTT.

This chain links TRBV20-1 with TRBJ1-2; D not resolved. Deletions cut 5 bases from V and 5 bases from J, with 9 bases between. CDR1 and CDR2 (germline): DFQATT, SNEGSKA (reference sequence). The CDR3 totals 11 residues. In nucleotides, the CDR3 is TGCAGTGCTGTCCGTCCTTATGGCTACACCTTC. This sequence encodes CSAVRPYGYTF.

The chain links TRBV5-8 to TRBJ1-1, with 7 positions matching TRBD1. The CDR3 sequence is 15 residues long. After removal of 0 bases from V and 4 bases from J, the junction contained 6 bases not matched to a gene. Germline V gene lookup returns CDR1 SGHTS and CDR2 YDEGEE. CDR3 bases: TGTGCCAGCAGCTTGGGCACAGGGGTGGTCACTGAAGCTTTCTTT. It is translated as CASSLGTGVVTEAFF.

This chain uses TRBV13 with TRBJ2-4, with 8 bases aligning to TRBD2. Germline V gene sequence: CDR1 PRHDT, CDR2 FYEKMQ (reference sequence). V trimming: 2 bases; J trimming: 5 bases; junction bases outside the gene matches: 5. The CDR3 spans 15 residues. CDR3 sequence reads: CASSLRPAGENIQYF. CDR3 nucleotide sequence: TGTGCCAGCAGCTTACGGCCAGCGGGGGAAAACATTCAGTACTTC.

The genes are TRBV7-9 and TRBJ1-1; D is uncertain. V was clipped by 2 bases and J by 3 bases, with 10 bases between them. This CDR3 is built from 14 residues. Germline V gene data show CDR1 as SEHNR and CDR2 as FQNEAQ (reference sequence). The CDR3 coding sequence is TGTGCCAGCAGCTTAAAGGCGGATTACACTGAAGCTTTCTTT. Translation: CASSLKADYTEAFF.

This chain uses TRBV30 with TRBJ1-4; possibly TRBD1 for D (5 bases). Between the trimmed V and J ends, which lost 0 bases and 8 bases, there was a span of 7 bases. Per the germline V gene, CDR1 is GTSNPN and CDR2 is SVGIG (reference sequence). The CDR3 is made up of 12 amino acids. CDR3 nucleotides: TGTGCCTGGAGTGTACGGGGGGAAAAACTGTTTTTT. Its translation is CAWSVRGEKLFF.

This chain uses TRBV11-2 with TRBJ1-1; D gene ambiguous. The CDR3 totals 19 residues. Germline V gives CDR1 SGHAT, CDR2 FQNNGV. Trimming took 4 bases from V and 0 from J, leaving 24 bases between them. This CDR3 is CASSSLAGFLRDLNTEAFF. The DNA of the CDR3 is TGTGCCAGCAGCTCCCTCGCCGGGTTTCTCAGAGACCTGAACACTGAAGCTTTCTTT.

CDR3 protein: CASSPLGGRETQYF. The CDR3 coding sequence is TGTGCCAGCAGTCCCCTAGGGGGCAGGGAGACCCAGTACTTC. The chain is built from TRBV27 and TRBJ2-5; 7 bases map to TRBD1. V dropped 5 bases and J dropped 5; count of bases not matched to a gene: 8. The CDR3 has 14 residues. Germline V gene lookup returns CDR1 MNHEY and CDR2 SMNVEV (reference sequence).

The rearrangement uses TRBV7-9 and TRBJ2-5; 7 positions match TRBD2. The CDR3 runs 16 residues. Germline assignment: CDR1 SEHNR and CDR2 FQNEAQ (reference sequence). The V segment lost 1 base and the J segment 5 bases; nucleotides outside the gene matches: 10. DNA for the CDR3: TGTGCCAGCAGCTTAGATATTACCGGGAGGCGGGAGACCCAGTACTTC. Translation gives CASSLDITGRRETQYF.

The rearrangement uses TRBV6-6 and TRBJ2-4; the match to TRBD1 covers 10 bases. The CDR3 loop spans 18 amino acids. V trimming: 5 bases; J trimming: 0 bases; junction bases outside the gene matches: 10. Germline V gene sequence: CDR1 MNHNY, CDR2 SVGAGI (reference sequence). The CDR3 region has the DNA TGTGCCAGCAGTCTCCGGACAGGGGGTGCGGCAGCCAAAAACATTCAGTACTTC. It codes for CASSLRTGGAAAKNIQYF.

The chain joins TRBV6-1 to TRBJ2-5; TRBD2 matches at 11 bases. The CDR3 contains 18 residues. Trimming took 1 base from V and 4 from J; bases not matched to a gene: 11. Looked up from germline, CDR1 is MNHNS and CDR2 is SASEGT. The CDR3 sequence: CASSEVSLLAGGPETQYF. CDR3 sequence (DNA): TGTGCCAGCAGTGAAGTCTCCCTCTTAGCGGGGGGGCCAGAGACCCAGTACTTC.

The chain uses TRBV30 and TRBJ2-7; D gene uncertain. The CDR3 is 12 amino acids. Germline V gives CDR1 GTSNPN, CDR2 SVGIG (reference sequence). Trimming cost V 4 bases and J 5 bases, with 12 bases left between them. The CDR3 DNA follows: TGTGCCTGGACCCCTATGTTCCACGAGCAGTACTTC. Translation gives CAWTPMFHEQYF.

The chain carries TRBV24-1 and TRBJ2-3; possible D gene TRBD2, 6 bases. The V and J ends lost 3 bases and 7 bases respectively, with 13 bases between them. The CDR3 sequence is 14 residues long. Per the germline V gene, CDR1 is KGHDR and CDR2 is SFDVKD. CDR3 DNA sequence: TGTGCCACCAGTGATCTCCGGGACTCCAATACGCAGTATTTT. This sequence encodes CATSDLRDSNTQYF.

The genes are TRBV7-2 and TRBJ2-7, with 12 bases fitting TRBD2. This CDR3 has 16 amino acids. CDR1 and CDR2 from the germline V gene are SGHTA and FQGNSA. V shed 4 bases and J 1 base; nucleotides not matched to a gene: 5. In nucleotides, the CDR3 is TGTGCCAGCAGCTCCGGGACTAGCGGGCCTTCCTACGAGCAGTACTTC. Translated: CASSSGTSGPSYEQYF.

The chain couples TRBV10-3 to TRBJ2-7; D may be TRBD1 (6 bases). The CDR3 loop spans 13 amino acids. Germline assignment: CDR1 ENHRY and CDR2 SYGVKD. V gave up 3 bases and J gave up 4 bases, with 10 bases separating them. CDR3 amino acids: CAISELQGYEQYF. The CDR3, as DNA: TGTGCCATCAGTGAATTACAGGGATACGAGCAGTACTTC.

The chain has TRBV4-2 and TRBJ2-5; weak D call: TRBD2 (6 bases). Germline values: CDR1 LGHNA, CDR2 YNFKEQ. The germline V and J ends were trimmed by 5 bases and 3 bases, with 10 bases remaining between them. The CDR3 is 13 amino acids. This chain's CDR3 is CASSGGTKETQYF. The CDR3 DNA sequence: TGTGCCAGCAGCGGGGGGACCAAAGAGACCCAGTACTTC.

The CDR3 sequence: CASSLAITSGSTDTQYF. CDR3 DNA: TGTGCCAGCAGCTTAGCGATAACTAGCGGAAGCACAGATACGCAGTATTTT. The chain uses TRBV7-6 and TRBJ2-3, with 8 positions matching TRBD2. The length of the CDR3 is 17 residues. Germline V CDR1 and CDR2: SGHVS, FNYEAQ. The V and J ends lost 0 bases and 0 bases, in that order; junction bases with no gene match: 5.